The present TCR beta chain was sequenced within a study of T cell responses to AZD1222 COVID-19 vaccine. V lost 5 bases to trimming and J lost 5 bases, with 18 bases between them. Germline V gene sequence: CDR1 SGHTA, CDR2 FQGNSA. The CDR3 runs to 16 residues. Measured with immunoSEQ multiplex PCR; TCRdb has only the in-frame clones, and not every one. The sample yields 100,000 to 150,000 clones, approximately 92% seen once. This chain uses TRBV7-2 with TRBJ2-2; TRBD2 is a possible D gene (5 bases). The TCR comes from an adult in good health. The source was peripheral blood, collected on day 0 of AZD1222 vaccination. The CDR3 nucleotides are TGTGCCAGCAGCACCTGGCGGGCGCCAGAAACCGGGGAGCTGTTTTTT. As protein: CASSTWRAPETGELFF.